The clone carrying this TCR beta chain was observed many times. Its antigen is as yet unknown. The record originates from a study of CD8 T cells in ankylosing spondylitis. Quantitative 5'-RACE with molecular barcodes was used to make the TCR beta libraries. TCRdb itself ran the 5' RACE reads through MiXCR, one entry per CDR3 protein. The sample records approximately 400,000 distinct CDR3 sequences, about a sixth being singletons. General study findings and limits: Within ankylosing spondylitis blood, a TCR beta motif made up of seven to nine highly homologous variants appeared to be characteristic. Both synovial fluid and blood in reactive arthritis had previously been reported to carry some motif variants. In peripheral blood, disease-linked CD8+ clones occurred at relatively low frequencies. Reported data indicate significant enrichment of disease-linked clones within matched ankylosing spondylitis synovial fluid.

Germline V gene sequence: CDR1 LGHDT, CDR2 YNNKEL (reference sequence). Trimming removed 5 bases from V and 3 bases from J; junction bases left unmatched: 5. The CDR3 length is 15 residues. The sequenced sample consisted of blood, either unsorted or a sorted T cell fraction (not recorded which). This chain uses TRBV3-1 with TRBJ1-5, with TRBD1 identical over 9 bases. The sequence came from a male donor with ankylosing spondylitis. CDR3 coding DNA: TGTGCCAGCAGCATAGGGACAGGGCTCAATCAGCCCCAGCATTTT. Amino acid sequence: CASSIGTGLNQPQHF.